These 14 T cell receptor beta chains were all obtained from the same sample, sequenced in a study of blood T cells in healthy people across ages. The authors ran a second PCR of 7 to 11 cycles using a sample-barcoded 5' primer and a J-beta primer mix. From the 5' RACE reads, TCRdb called clonotypes with MiXCR, one entry per CDR3 protein. The sample comprises 1.5 million to 2 million distinct CDR3 sequences, over 25% of which are singletons, and around 7.7% rests with the top ten. The sequencing input was blood. The receptors were sampled from a woman younger than 45 in good health.

The chain employs TRBV6-6 and TRBJ1-4; 7 bases fit TRBD1. Germline assignment: CDR1 MNHNY and CDR2 SVGAGI (reference sequence). The CDR3 is 14 amino acids. V trimming: 5 bases; J trimming: 8 bases; junction bases outside the gene matches: 8. The CDR3 DNA reads TGTGCCAGCAGTAGACAGGGTGGGGACGAAAAACTGTTTTTT. This gives the protein CASSRQGGDEKLFF.

This clonotype was counted ten times or more. The rearrangement uses TRBV20-1 and TRBJ2-7; D is unclear. This CDR3 has 11 residues. Germline V gene sequence: CDR1 DFQATT, CDR2 SNEGSKA (reference sequence). Trimming pared 0 bases from V and 9 bases from J, leaving 9 bases between. The CDR3 protein is CSARDPPRQYF. For the CDR3, the DNA is TGCAGTGCTAGAGATCCCCCGAGGCAGTACTTC.

The chain is built from TRBV12-5 and TRBJ2-3; D remains ambiguous. Germline loops: CDR1 LGHNT, CDR2 FRNRAP. The CDR3 extends over 16 amino acids. Trimming took off 1 base at V and 4 bases at J, with 15 bases between the two ends. The CDR3 region has the DNA TGTGCTAGTGGTTTGGGTCACAGCGTCAGTGCAGATACGCAGTATTTT. Amino acid sequence: CASGLGHSVSADTQYF.

The sample holds many counts of this clonotype. This chain links TRBV5-1 with TRBJ2-5; a possible D gene is TRBD1 (5 bases). Looked up from germline, CDR1 is SGHRS and CDR2 is YFSETQ. V was shortened by 0 bases and J by 11 bases, with 14 bases between the two germline ends. There are 13 residues in the CDR3. The CDR3 bases are TGCGCCAGCAGCTTGGAAGGGGAAGAGAGGCAGTACTTC. Translation: CASSLEGEERQYF.

The chain has TRBV20-1 and TRBJ2-3; 7 nucleotides align to TRBD2. J lost 4 bases, V lost 3 bases, and 10 bases had no gene match. The CDR3 is made up of 15 amino acids. Germline values: CDR1 DFQATT, CDR2 SNEGSKA (reference sequence). The CDR3 sequence: CSASSGGILADTQYF. As DNA, the CDR3 is TGCAGTGCTAGTTCCGGGGGGATCCTCGCAGATACGCAGTATTTT.

The chain carries TRBV7-2 and TRBJ2-2; 7 bases match TRBD2. The CDR3 contains 13 residues. The ends lost 7 bases at V and 5 bases at J; junction bases unmatched: 4. The germline gives CDR1 SGHTA, CDR2 FQGNSA. CDR3 in DNA: TGTGCCAGCATCCCGGGGGGAACCGGGGAGCTGTTTTTT. Amino acid sequence: CASIPGGTGELFF.

This chain joins TRBV30 and TRBJ1-5; D gene uncertain. The CDR3 runs to 13 residues. Per the germline V gene, CDR1 is GTSNPN and CDR2 is SVGIG (reference sequence). The V and J ends lost 0 bases and 7 bases respectively, with 10 bases between them. The CDR3 sequence: CAWSVRLEQPQHF. The CDR3 nucleotides read TGTGCCTGGAGTGTGAGACTTGAACAGCCCCAGCATTTT. Full variable domain (missing parts from reference TRBV30 and TRBJ1-5): SQTIHQWPATLVQPVGSPLSLECTVEGTSNPNLYWYRQAAGRGLQLLFYSVGIGQISSEVPQNLSASRPQDRQFILSSKKLLLSDSGFYLCAWSVRLEQPQHFGDGTRLSIL.

A few counts support this clonotype. This rearrangement joins TRBV27 to TRBJ1-1, with unresolved D. Trimming took off 6 bases at V and 7 bases at J, with 15 bases between the two ends. The CDR3 length is 13 residues. Germline loops: CDR1 MNHEY, CDR2 SMNVEV (reference sequence). CDR3 protein: CASRPITEIEAFF. The CDR3 DNA reads as TGTGCCAGCAGGCCTATTACAGAGATTGAAGCTTTCTTT.

In this sample, this clonotype turned up many times. The genes are TRBV20-1 and TRBJ2-1; 12 nucleotides match TRBD2. The V and J ends lost 3 bases and 6 bases, in that order; junction bases with no gene match: 0. Germline lookup yields CDR1 DFQATT and CDR2 SNEGSKA (reference sequence). CDR3 length: 13 amino acids. The CDR3 DNA is TGCAGTGCTAGGACTAGCGGGAGCAATGAGCAGTTCTTC. Its translation is CSARTSGSNEQFF.

The table lists this clonotype with many counts. This chain uses TRBV5-1 with TRBJ2-7; 14 nucleotides line up with TRBD2. This CDR3 contains 15 residues. With V trimmed by 3 bases and J by 3 bases, 2 bases remained unmatched. Germline V gives CDR1 SGHRS, CDR2 YFSETQ. CDR3 sequence (DNA): TGCGCCAGCAGCTGGGGACTAGCGGGGGACTACGAGCAGTACTTC. Translation: CASSWGLAGDYEQYF. Supplemented by reference TRBV5-1 and TRBJ2-7, the full variable domain reads KAGVTQTPRYLIKTRGQQVTLSCSPISGHRSVSWYQQTPGQGLQFLFEYFSETQRNKGNFPGRFSGRQFSNSRSEMNVSTLELGDSALYLCASSWGLAGDYEQYFGPGTRLTVT.

The table lists this clonotype with many counts. The V gene is TRBV2, the J gene TRBJ2-6; D remains unclear. Germline V gives CDR1 SNHLY, CDR2 FYNNEI. Trimming shortened V by 4 bases and J by 0 bases, and 10 bases separated the two germline ends. The CDR3 loop spans 16 amino acids. The CDR3 region has the DNA TGTGCCAGCAGTGCGGAGTGGTCCTCTGGGGCCAACGTCCTGACTTTC. As protein: CASSAEWSSGANVLTF.

The sample holds one count of this clonotype. The V and J genes are TRBV7-2 and TRBJ2-4; D assignment may be TRBD1 or TRBD2 (7 bases each). The J call is in doubt because the DNA end fits TRBJ2-7 better. CDR3 length equals 15 residues. Germline V gives CDR1 SGHTA, CDR2 FQGNSA. The CDR3 sequence: CASSLGRGGAYEQYF. The CDR3 DNA sequence: TGTGCCAGCAGCTTAGGCAGGGGGGGGGCCTACGAGCAGTACTTC.

The table lists this clonotype with many counts. The genes are TRBV18 and TRBJ2-7; D possibly corresponds to TRBD1 (6 bases). V was clipped by 5 bases and J by 4 bases, with 12 bases between them. The CDR3 covers 13 residues. In germline, CDR1 is KGHSH, CDR2 LQKENI. Here the CDR3 reads CASSFFQGYEQYF. CDR3 DNA: TGTGCCAGCTCATTTTTTCAGGGGTACGAGCAGTACTTC.

The chain links TRBV19 to TRBJ1-1; D is perhaps TRBD1 (5 bases). The length of the CDR3 is 12 residues. V lost 6 bases and J 4 bases, leaving 9 bases between the germline ends. CDR1 and CDR2 (germline): LNHDA, SQIVND (reference sequence). CDR3 in amino acids: CASSPGLTEAFF. The CDR3 nucleotides are TGTGCCAGTAGCCCGGGACTCACTGAAGCTTTCTTT.